What follows are 9 T cell receptor beta chains derived from one specimen sequenced in a study of shared clonotypes between healthy human individuals. Sequenced by immunoSEQ multiplex PCR; TCRdb stores in-frame clones only, minus some. The sample carries almost 750,000 clones, around 77% recorded once. The specimen was memory CD4+ T cells sorted from blood. Subset denoted: CD45RA-negative fraction. These receptors were obtained from a woman aged 30 to 39 in good health.

This chain links TRBV6-1 with TRBJ1-4, with 9 bases fitting TRBD1. With V trimmed by 5 bases and J by 5 bases, 6 bases remained unmatched. The CDR3 is 15 amino acids. Germline assignment: CDR1 MNHNS and CDR2 SASEGT. The CDR3 DNA sequence: TGTGCCAGCAGTCCTAGGACAGGGGCAAATGAAAAACTGTTTTTT. Translation gives CASSPRTGANEKLFF.

This clone was detected ten times or more. Other DNA sequences from this sample encode an identical CDR3 as well. This chain links TRBV19 with TRBJ2-1; D perhaps matches TRBD2 (6 bases). CDR1 is LNHDA, CDR2 SQIVND, per germline (reference sequence). The CDR3 covers 13 residues. V was shortened by 2 bases and J by 6 bases, with 8 bases between the two germline ends. The CDR3 here is CASSIPGVNEQFF. Here the CDR3 DNA reads TGTGCCAGTAGTATACCGGGGGTCAATGAGCAGTTCTTC.

The chain has TRBV27 and TRBJ2-7; D might be TRBD2 (6 bases). In germline, CDR1 is MNHEY, CDR2 SMNVEV (reference sequence). V gave up 8 bases and J gave up 7 bases, with 18 bases separating them. This CDR3 is 13 amino acids long. DNA of the CDR3: TGTGCCAGCGCCCGGGCCGGGGGTAGGGAGCAGTACTTC. This encodes CASARAGGREQYF.

V gene TRBV28 combines with J gene TRBJ2-1; 7 bases fit TRBD2. This CDR3 contains 16 residues. Trimming cost V 5 bases and J 3 bases; bases outside gene matches: 10. Germline CDR1 MDHEN, CDR2 SYDVKM. The CDR3 protein is CASSAAGRGVYNEQFF. CDR3 nucleotide sequence: TGTGCCAGCAGTGCAGCGGGGCGAGGGGTCTACAATGAGCAGTTCTTC. The whole variable domain, filled in from reference TRBV28 and TRBJ2-1, reads DVKVTQSSRYLVKRTGEKVFLECVQDMDHENMFWYRQDPGLGLRLIYFSYDVKMKEKGDIPEGYSVSREKKERFSLILESASTNQTSMYLCASSAAGRGVYNEQFFGPGTRLTVL.

In its sample, this clone was seen once. This chain uses TRBV4-1 with TRBJ2-5; D might be TRBD1 (7 bases). The germline CDR1 and CDR2 sequences are MGHRA and YSYEKL. The CDR3 extends over 13 amino acids. V was pared by 5 bases and J by 4 bases, with 11 bases between. The CDR3 region has the DNA TGCGCCAGCAGCTTCCAGGGGGGAGAGACCCAGTACTTC. Encoded protein: CASSFQGGETQYF.

V and J are TRBV7-3 and TRBJ1-2, with a possible D match to TRBD1 (6 bases). Germline V CDR1 and CDR2: SGHTA, FQGTGA. The CDR3 is made up of 17 amino acids. Trimming stripped 2 bases from V and 2 bases from J, with 18 bases between. The CDR3 protein is CASSLSPLQGENYGYTF. CDR3 DNA sequence: TGTGCCAGCAGCTTATCCCCGTTACAGGGAGAGAACTATGGCTACACCTTC.

This sequence joins TRBV18 and TRBJ1-1, with D perhaps matching TRBD1 (6 bases). The CDR3 is 15 residues long. Trimming pared 3 bases from V and 7 bases from J, leaving 18 bases between. Germline CDR1 and CDR2: KGHSH and LQKENI. In nucleotides, the CDR3 is TGTGCCAGCTCACCTAGGACAGCCAAGAGCGATGAAGCTTTCTTT. Residues: CASSPRTAKSDEAFF.

This clone was counted many times. The chain combines TRBV15 with TRBJ2-1, with D perhaps TRBD1 or TRBD2 (5 bases each). V lost 3 bases, J lost 6 bases, and 12 bases lay in between. Germline loops: CDR1 LNHNV, CDR2 YYDKDF (reference sequence). The CDR3 is made up of 14 amino acids. CDR3 in DNA: TGTGCCACCAGCAGGGGGGATGGGGGCAATGAGCAGTTCTTC. Translated: CATSRGDGGNEQFF.

This clone was seen only a few times. The chain employs TRBV18 and TRBJ2-3; D gene uncertain. V lost 10 bases, J lost 2 bases, and 16 bases lay in between. This CDR3 is 14 amino acids long. Germline CDR1 and CDR2: KGHSH and LQKENI. As DNA, the CDR3 is TGTGCCACTTCGCCCGCAAGGGACACAGATACGCAGTATTTT. Its translation: CATSPARDTDTQYF. The complete variable domain, with remaining parts taken from reference TRBV18 and TRBJ2-3, reads NAGVMQNPRHLVRRRGQEARLRCSPMKGHSHVYWYRQLPEEGLKFMVYLQKENIIDESGMPKERFSAEFPKEGPSILRIQQVVRGDSAAYFCATSPARDTDTQYFGPGTRLTVL.